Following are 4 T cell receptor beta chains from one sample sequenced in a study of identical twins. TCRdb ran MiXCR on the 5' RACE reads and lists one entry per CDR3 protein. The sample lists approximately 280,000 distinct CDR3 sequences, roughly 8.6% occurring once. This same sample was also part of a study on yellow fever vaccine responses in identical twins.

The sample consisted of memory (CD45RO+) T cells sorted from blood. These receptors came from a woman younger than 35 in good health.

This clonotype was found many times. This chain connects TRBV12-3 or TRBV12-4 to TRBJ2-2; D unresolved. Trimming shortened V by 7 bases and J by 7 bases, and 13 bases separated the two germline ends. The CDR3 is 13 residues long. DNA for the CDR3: TGTGCCAGCACCCCGCGTTTCGGCGGGGAGCTGTTTTTT. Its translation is CASTPRFGGELFF.

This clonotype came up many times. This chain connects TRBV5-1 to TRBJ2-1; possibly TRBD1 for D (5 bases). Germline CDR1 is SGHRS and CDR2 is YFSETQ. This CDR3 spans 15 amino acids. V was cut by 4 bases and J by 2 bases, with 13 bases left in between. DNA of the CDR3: TGCGCCAGCAGCCCAGGACAAGGGACCTACAATGAGCAGTTCTTC. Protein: CASSPGQGTYNEQFF.

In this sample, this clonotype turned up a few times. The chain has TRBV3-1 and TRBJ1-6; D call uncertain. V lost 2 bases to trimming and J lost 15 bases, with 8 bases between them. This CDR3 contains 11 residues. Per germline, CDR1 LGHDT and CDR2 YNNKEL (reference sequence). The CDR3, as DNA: TGTGCCAGCAGCCAAAAGGGATACCTCCACTTT. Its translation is CASSQKGYLHF.

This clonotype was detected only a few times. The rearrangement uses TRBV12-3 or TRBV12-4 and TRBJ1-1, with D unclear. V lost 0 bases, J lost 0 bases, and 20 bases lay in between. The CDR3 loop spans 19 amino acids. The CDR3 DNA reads TGTGCCAGCAGTTTAGCCTCACAAGGGTGGAGGATAATGAACACTGAAGCTTTCTTT. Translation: CASSLASQGWRIMNTEAFF.